This T cell receptor (beta chain) was found in a study of blood T cell repertoires in COVID-19. Losses at the gene ends were 8 bases for V and 4 bases for J; bases not matched to a gene: 9. Germline CDR1 is SNHLY and CDR2 is FYNNEI. The CDR3 is made up of 14 amino acids. This clone occurred a few times. The data were produced by immunoSEQ multiplex PCR, yet TCRdb's version contains in-frame clones alone and is incomplete. The repertoire holds 100,000 to 150,000 clones, with less than 90% as singletons. Material: peripheral blood. This receptor was identified in a man aged 80 or over with active or convalescent COVID-19. V usage is TRBV2 and J usage is TRBJ1-1; 8 bases match TRBD1. The CDR3 loop reads CASGQGTGGTEAFF. In nucleotides, the CDR3 is TGTGCCAGCGGACAGGGAACAGGAGGCACTGAAGCTTTCTTT.